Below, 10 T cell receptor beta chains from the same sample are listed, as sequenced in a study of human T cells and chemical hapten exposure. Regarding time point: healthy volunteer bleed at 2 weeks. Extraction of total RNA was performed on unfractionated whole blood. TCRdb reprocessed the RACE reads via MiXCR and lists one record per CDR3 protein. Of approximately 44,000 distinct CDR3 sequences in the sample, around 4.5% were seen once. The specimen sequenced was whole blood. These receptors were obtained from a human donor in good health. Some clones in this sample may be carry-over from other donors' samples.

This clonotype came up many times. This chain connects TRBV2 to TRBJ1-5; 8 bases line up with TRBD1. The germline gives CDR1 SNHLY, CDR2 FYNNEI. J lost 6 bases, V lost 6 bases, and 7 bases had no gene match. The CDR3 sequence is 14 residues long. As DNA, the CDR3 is TGTGCCAGCAGGGACAGGGAAGGGGGTCAGCCCCAGCATTTT. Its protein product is CASRDREGGQPQHF.

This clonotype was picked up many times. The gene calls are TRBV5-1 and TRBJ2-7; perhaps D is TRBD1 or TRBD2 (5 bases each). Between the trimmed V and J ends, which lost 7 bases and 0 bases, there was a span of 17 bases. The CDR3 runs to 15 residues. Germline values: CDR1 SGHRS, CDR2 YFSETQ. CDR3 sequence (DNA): TGCGCCAGCCAAACGTCGGCAGGGAGCTCCTACGAGCAGTACTTC. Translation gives CASQTSAGSSYEQYF.

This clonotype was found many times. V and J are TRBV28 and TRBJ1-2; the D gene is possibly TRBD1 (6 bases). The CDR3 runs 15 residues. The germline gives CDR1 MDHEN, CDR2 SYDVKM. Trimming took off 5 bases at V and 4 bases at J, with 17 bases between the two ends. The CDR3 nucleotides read TGTGCCAGCAGTATCCTCAGGACAGCTCCCTATGGCTACACCTTC. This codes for CASSILRTAPYGYTF.

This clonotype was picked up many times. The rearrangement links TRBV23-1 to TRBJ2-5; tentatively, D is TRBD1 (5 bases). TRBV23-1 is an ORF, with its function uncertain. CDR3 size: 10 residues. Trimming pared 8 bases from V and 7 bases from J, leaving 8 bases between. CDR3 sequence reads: CASGRGTQYF. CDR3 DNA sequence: TGCGCCAGCGGAAGGGGGACCCAGTACTTC.

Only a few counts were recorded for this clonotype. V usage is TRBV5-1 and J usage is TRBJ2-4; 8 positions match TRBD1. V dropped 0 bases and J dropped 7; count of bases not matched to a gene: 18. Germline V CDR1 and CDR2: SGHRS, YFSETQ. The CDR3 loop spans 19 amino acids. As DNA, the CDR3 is TGCGCCAGCAGCTTGGCCCACTCTTTATCGGGACAGGCCAGCAACATTCAGTACTTC. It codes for CASSLAHSLSGQASNIQYF.

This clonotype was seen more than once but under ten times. CDR3 sequence: CASSFGRQELNYGYTF. In DNA, the CDR3 is TGTGCCAGCAGCTTCGGGAGACAGGAACTTAACTATGGCTACACCTTC. The chain uses TRBV7-9 and TRBJ1-2, with D perhaps TRBD1 (6 bases). The length of the CDR3 is 16 residues. Trimming cost V 3 bases and J 1 base, with 15 bases left between them. The germline CDR1 and CDR2 sequences are SEHNR and FQNEAQ (reference sequence). The variable domain in full, with the rest retrieved from reference TRBV7-9 and TRBJ1-2, is DTGVSQNPRHKITKRGQNVTFRCDPISEHNRLYWYRQTLGQGPEFLTYFQNEAQLEKSRLLSDRFSAERPKGSFSTLEIQRTEQGDSAMYLCASSFGRQELNYGYTFGSGTRLTVV.

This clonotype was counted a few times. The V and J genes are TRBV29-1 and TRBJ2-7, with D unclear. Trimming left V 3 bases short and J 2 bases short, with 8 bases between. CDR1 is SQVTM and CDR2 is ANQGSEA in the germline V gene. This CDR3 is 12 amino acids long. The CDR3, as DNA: TGCAGCGTTGACTCTCCTACCTACGAGCAGTACTTC. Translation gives CSVDSPTYEQYF.

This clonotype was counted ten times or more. The CDR3 reads CASSLRGNPGQRGMNTEAFF. In nucleotides, the CDR3 is TGTGCCAGCAGTTTAAGAGGAAACCCGGGCCAACGTGGGATGAACACTGAAGCTTTCTTT. The V call is TRBV27, the J call TRBJ1-1; D is unclear. Germline assignment: CDR1 MNHEY and CDR2 SMNVEV (reference sequence). The CDR3 has 20 residues. The V end was cut by 2 bases, the J end by 0 bases, with 25 bases between.

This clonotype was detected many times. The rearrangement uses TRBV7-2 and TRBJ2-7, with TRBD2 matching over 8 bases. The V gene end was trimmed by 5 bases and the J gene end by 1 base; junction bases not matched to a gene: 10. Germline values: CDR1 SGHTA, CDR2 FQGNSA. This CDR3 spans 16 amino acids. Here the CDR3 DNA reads TGTGCCAGCAGCCGAGAGCGGGGGCTAGGATCCTACGAGCAGTACTTC. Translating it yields CASSRERGLGSYEQYF.

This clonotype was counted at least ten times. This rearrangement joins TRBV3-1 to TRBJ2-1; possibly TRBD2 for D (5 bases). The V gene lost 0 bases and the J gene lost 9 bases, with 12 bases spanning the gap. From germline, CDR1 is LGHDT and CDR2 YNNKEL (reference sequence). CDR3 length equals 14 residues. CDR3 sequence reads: CASSQEPSGSEQFF. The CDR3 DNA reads TGTGCCAGCAGCCAAGAACCCTCTGGGAGTGAGCAGTTCTTC.